The 7 T cell receptor beta chains in this list originate from one sample, sequenced in a study of T cell responses to AZD1222 COVID-19 vaccine. Assay: immunoSEQ multiplex PCR; the TCRdb copy retains only in-frame clones and omits some. This sample has about 130,000 clones, with approximately 89% found just once. This sample comprised peripheral blood, obtained on day 0 of AZD1222 vaccination. These receptors were collected from an adult in good health.

The V gene is TRBV6-2 or TRBV6-3, the J gene TRBJ2-7; TRBD1 agrees at 9 bases. Germline V gene data show CDR1 as MNHEY and CDR2 as SVGEGT. The V segment lost 6 bases and the J segment 2 bases; nucleotides outside the gene matches: 5. The CDR3 sequence is 14 residues long. CDR3: CASSRGQGPYEQYF. The DNA for the CDR3 is TGTGCCAGCAGCCGGGGACAGGGCCCCTACGAGCAGTACTTC.

The chain links TRBV27 to TRBJ2-7; TRBD1 is a possible D gene (7 bases). V lost 5 bases to trimming and J lost 3 bases, with 14 bases between them. Per the germline V gene, CDR1 is MNHEY and CDR2 is SMNVEV (reference sequence). This CDR3 comprises 14 residues. CDR3 sequence reads: CASSPRGARYEQYF. Written as DNA, the CDR3 is TGTGCCAGCAGTCCCAGGGGGGCCCGCTACGAGCAGTACTTC.

The chain uses TRBV5-1 and TRBJ2-1; tentative D call: TRBD1 (6 bases). The ends were cut back, 3 bases at V and 6 bases at J, with 10 bases in the middle. Germline CDR1 SGHRS, CDR2 YFSETQ. CDR3 length: 13 amino acids. The CDR3, as DNA: TGCGCCAGCAGCTGGGAACAGGGCAATGAGCAGTTCTTC. Encoded protein: CASSWEQGNEQFF.

The chain uses TRBV4-2 and TRBJ2-1, with D perhaps TRBD1 or TRBD2 (5 bases each). In germline, CDR1 is LGHNA, CDR2 YNFKEQ. V lost 1 base, J lost 9 bases, and 16 bases lay in between. The length of the CDR3 is 15 residues. CDR3 amino acids: CASSQAGIGEGEQFF. For the CDR3, the DNA is TGTGCCAGCAGCCAAGCAGGGATCGGTGAGGGTGAGCAGTTCTTC.

The chain couples TRBV7-9 to TRBJ1-2; 9 bases align to TRBD1. Germline V gene sequence: CDR1 SEHNR, CDR2 FQNEAQ (reference sequence). CDR3 size: 16 residues. Unmatched junction bases numbered 11, after V lost 2 bases and J lost 7 bases. CDR3 bases: TGTGCCAGCAGCTTAAGGGGACAGGGAACCTTTGCTGGCTACACCTTC. This translates into CASSLRGQGTFAGYTF.

The chain couples TRBV11-3 to TRBJ2-7; D remains unclear. The germline gives CDR1 SGHNT, CDR2 YENEEA. V was trimmed by 3 bases and J by 0 bases, leaving 3 bases between them. The CDR3 extends over 12 amino acids. The CDR3 region is CASSFTSYEQYF. The DNA for the CDR3 is TGTGCCAGCAGCTTTACCTCCTACGAGCAGTACTTC.

The chain joins TRBV28 to TRBJ2-5; tentatively, D is TRBD2 (6 bases). Germline V gives CDR1 MDHEN, CDR2 SYDVKM. Trimming stripped 6 bases from V and 3 bases from J, with 8 bases between. This CDR3 comprises 12 residues. The CDR3 nucleotides are TGTGCCAGCAGCGGAGGGGAAGAGACCCAGTACTTC. Its translation: CASSGGEETQYF.